The 8 T cell receptor beta chains below come from one sample, sequenced in a study of blood T cell repertoires in COVID-19. TCRdb's table, derived via immunoSEQ multiplex PCR, lists solely in-frame clones and lacks some. In the table there are about 150,000 clones, 86% of which are singletons. Sequencing was done on a sample of PBMCs or T cells enriched from blood (not recorded which). Receptor source: a man aged 50 to 59 who had recovered from COVID-19.

The CDR3: CATSGGGASTDTQYF. For the CDR3, the DNA is TGTGCCACCAGTGGGGGGGGAGCTAGCACAGATACGCAGTATTTT. The V and J genes are TRBV24-1 and TRBJ2-3; 7 bases align to TRBD2. V shed 5 bases and J 0 bases; nucleotides not matched to a gene: 4. This CDR3 contains 15 residues. Germline CDR1 reads KGHDR; CDR2 reads SFDVKD.

The chain has TRBV2 and TRBJ2-7; perhaps TRBD2 as D (6 bases). The CDR3 runs to 15 residues. The ends were cut back, 8 bases at V and 4 bases at J, with 21 bases in the middle. The germline V gene has CDR1 SNHLY and CDR2 FYNNEI. In DNA, the CDR3 is TGTGCCAGCGGCCGGGGTGTGGCAGGGACTTACGAGCAGTACTTC. It specifies CASGRGVAGTYEQYF.

The gene calls are TRBV7-2 and TRBJ1-2, with a weak D call TRBD1 (5 bases). Trimming left V 1 base short and J 6 bases short, with 12 bases between. There are 14 residues in the CDR3. CDR1 and CDR2 (germline): SGHTA, FQGNSA. CDR3 in amino acids: CASSLVWGDDGYTF. DNA for the CDR3: TGTGCCAGCAGCTTAGTTTGGGGGGATGATGGCTACACCTTC.

V usage is TRBV2 and J usage is TRBJ2-5; D may be TRBD1 (5 bases). Germline lookup yields CDR1 SNHLY and CDR2 FYNNEI. The CDR3 contains 14 residues. V dropped 6 bases and J dropped 5 bases, with 16 bases sitting between them. This CDR3 is CASRKLDRTETQYF. The CDR3 DNA reads as TGTGCCAGCAGGAAACTCGACAGAACTGAGACCCAGTACTTC.

The J gene is TRBJ2-3, the V gene TRBV2, with 9 bases aligning to TRBD1. Germline loops: CDR1 SNHLY, CDR2 FYNNEI. Trimming cost V 6 bases and J 3 bases; bases outside gene matches: 4. This CDR3 spans 14 amino acids. This CDR3 reads CASRWTGVTDTQYF. CDR3 bases: TGTGCCAGCAGGTGGACAGGGGTGACAGATACGCAGTATTTT.

The chain has TRBV13 and TRBJ1-2, with 10 bases lining up with TRBD1. The CDR3 contains 16 residues. J was trimmed by 2 bases and V by 4 bases; bases with no gene match: 7. CDR1 PRHDT and CDR2 FYEKMQ come from the germline V gene (reference sequence). CDR3 nucleotide sequence: TGTGCCAGCAGCTCCCTCGGACAGGGGGTGAACTATGGCTACACCTTC. Amino acid sequence: CASSSLGQGVNYGYTF. The whole variable domain, filled in from reference TRBV13 and TRBJ1-2, reads AAGVIQSPRHLIKEKRETATLKCYPIPRHDTVYWYQQGPGQDPQFLISFYEKMQSDKGSIPDRFSAQQFSDYHSELNMSSLELGDSALYFCASSSLGQGVNYGYTFGSGTRLTVV.

V and J are TRBV7-6 and TRBJ2-2, with 9 bases that match TRBD2. The CDR3 consists of 15 residues. After removal of 5 bases from V and 6 bases from J, the junction contained 7 bases not matched to a gene. The germline V gene has CDR1 SGHVS and CDR2 FNYEAQ. Written as DNA, the CDR3 is TGTGCCAGCAGCCCTACCCCTAGCGGGGCCGGGGAGCTGTTTTTT. Protein sequence: CASSPTPSGAGELFF.

This clone was seen once. The identical CDR3 is also encoded by other nucleotide sequences in the sample. The chain joins TRBV18 to TRBJ1-1, with a weak D call TRBD1 (5 bases). The CDR3 covers 13 residues. Trimming took 2 bases from V and 1 from J, leaving 5 bases between them. The germline V gene encodes CDR1 KGHSH and CDR2 LQKENI. The DNA of the CDR3 is TGTGCCAGCTCACCAACAGGGAACACTGAAGCTTTCTTT. As protein: CASSPTGNTEAFF.